The clone carrying this TCR beta chain was counted a single time. No antigen is known for it. The CDR3 spans 14 residues. V was cut by 2 bases and J by 4 bases, with 11 bases left in between. Germline CDR1 and CDR2: SGHAT and FQNNGV. The data are from a study of cytomegalovirus exposure and HLA in healthy donors. Broader study findings: According to reports, the classifier identified cytomegalovirus status with high specificity and sensitivity.

Clones were sequenced by immunoSEQ multiplex PCR, and TCRdb holds only the in-frame ones, with some missing. The top ten clones hold more than 12% of a sample with 200,000 to 250,000 clones, over 70% of them seen once. The chain carries TRBV11-2 and TRBJ1-2, with D maybe TRBD1 (6 bases). The sample consisted of PBMCs. This TCR was recovered from a woman aged 30 to 39 in good health and CMV-seropositive. This CDR3 reads CASSLSGVGYGYTF. As DNA, the CDR3 is TGTGCCAGCAGCTTATCAGGGGTGGGCTATGGCTACACCTTC.